This T cell receptor (beta chain) was profiled in a study of T cells in Graves' hyperthyroidism and ophthalmopathy. Notes on the study in general: Most thyroid clonotypes expanded above 0.001 appeared in blood too.

Graves' hyperthyroidism was deemed stable given no ophthalmopathy progression within 18 months. The V and J ends lost 1 base and 5 bases respectively, with 12 bases between them. The CDR3 length is 13 residues. Germline V gene lookup returns CDR1 DFQATT and CDR2 SNEGSKA (reference sequence). It was RNA transcripts that yielded the amplified TCR beta CDR3 regions. The study used the HTBI primer set for a first-round RT-PCR of the TCR CDR3. TCRdb reanalysed the multiplex PCR reads using MiXCR and keeps one entry per CDR3 protein. The repertoire consists of approximately 560,000 distinct CDR3 sequences, with 46% occurring once and the leading ten covering 6.5% to 9%. Only a few counts were recorded for this clonotype. The antigen is undetermined.

The rearrangement uses TRBV20-1 and TRBJ2-7; D gene ambiguous. The specimen sequenced was peripheral blood or thyroid tissue (not recorded which). The clonotype comes from a woman aged 18-35 years with Graves' hyperthyroidism. The CDR3 region has the DNA TGCAGTGCTAGAGTCTCGCCACCGGACGAGCAGTACTTC. This translates into CSARVSPPDEQYF.